What follows are 27 T cell receptor beta chains derived from one specimen sequenced in a study of T cell repertoires in cytomegalovirus infection. For these TCRs, the target antigens are not known. TCRdb redid the calling of the reads with MiXCR, one entry per CDR3 protein. Among hundreds of thousands of distinct CDR3 sequences listed, roughly 43% were seen once. The material was cultured PBMCs, obtained from culture after CMV antigen stimulation. These receptors originate from a human donor in good health (CMV status not recorded). Some clones in this sample may be carry-over from other donors' samples.

Concerning this clonotype: A clone one base away is much larger, so this may be a read error. The genes are TRBV12-3 or TRBV12-4 and TRBJ1-1; TRBD1 matches at 7 bases. V lost 7 bases and J lost 3; bases outside the gene matches: 8. The CDR3 has 14 amino acids. The CDR3 reads CASTPTGRDTEAFF. CDR3 sequence (DNA): TGTGCCAGCACCCCGACAGGGAGGGACACTGAAGCTTTCTTT.

The genes are TRBV7-6 and TRBJ2-7; TRBD2 might be the D (5 bases). The CDR3 totals 16 residues. V was cut by 4 bases and J by 2 bases, with 18 bases left in between. Per germline, CDR1 SGHVS and CDR2 FNYEAQ. CDR3 in amino acids: CASSSAIPGTTYEQYF. The CDR3 nucleotides are TGTGCCAGCAGCTCCGCAATCCCGGGAACGACCTACGAGCAGTACTTC.

The rearrangement joins TRBV20-1 to TRBJ2-7; D may match TRBD1 or TRBD2 (5 bases each). This CDR3 is built from 11 residues. Germline values: CDR1 DFQATT, CDR2 SNEGSKA (reference sequence). V lost 6 bases and J lost 8, with 14 bases in between. CDR3 protein: CSARKGTKQYF. CDR3 DNA: TGCAGTGCCCGAAAGGGGACCAAGCAGTACTTC.

The chain has TRBV7-2 and TRBJ2-7; TRBD2 matches 7 bases. V dropped 7 bases and J dropped 7; count of bases not matched to a gene: 7. This CDR3 spans 12 amino acids. Germline CDR1 reads SGHTA; CDR2 reads FQGNSA. The CDR3 sequence is CASTIAGEEQYF. CDR3 nucleotide sequence: TGTGCCAGCACTATAGCGGGCGAAGAGCAGTACTTC.

There are a few counts of this clonotype. The chain employs TRBV27 and TRBJ2-1, with 7 positions matching TRBD1. With 6 bases clipped from V and 2 bases from J, the junction kept 13 bases outside the gene matches. Per germline, CDR1 MNHEY and CDR2 SMNVEV (reference sequence). This CDR3 has 17 amino acids. Here the CDR3 reads CASRDPGQSNAYNEQFF. As DNA, the CDR3 is TGTGCCAGCAGAGACCCGGGACAGAGCAATGCCTACAATGAGCAGTTCTTC.

This clonotype was seen a handful of times. CDR3 residues: CASGPTGASEQYF. CDR3 nucleotide sequence: TGTGCCAGCGGCCCGACAGGCGCCAGCGAGCAGTACTTC. This chain connects TRBV5-6 to TRBJ2-7, with D possibly being TRBD1 (6 bases). The CDR3 is 13 amino acids. Trimming stripped 7 bases from V and 6 bases from J, with 17 bases between. Germline assignment: CDR1 SGHDT and CDR2 YYEEEE.

This clonotype has just one count. This chain links TRBV12-3 or TRBV12-4 with TRBJ2-3; D unresolved. The length of the CDR3 is 13 residues. V shed 7 bases and J shed 0 bases, with 8 bases lying between them. The CDR3 spells CASNLLSTDTQYF. The CDR3 DNA is TGTGCCAGCAACCTCCTTAGCACAGATACGCAGTATTTT.

The sample holds a few counts of this clonotype. The chain is built from TRBV27 and TRBJ1-1; 7 bases fit TRBD1. CDR1 and CDR2 from the germline V gene are MNHEY and SMNVEV (reference sequence). The J segment lost 9 bases and the V segment lost 6 bases, leaving 10 bases of the junction unmatched. This CDR3 is built from 13 residues. CDR3 nucleotide sequence: TGTGCCAGCAGCCAACCGGGACAGCCTAAAGCTTTCTTT. This codes for CASSQPGQPKAFF.

This chain joins TRBV10-3 and TRBJ1-6; 7 bases match TRBD1. Trimming took 11 bases from V and 6 from J; bases not matched to a gene: 7. CDR3 length equals 13 residues. The germline V gene has CDR1 ENHRY and CDR2 SYGVKD. The CDR3 loop is CAVRDSINSPLHF. CDR3 nucleotides: TGTGCCGTCCGGGACAGTATTAATTCACCCCTCCACTTT.

The chain carries TRBV12-3 or TRBV12-4 and TRBJ2-2; D gene unclear. V was cut by 7 bases and J by 7 bases, with 7 bases left in between. The CDR3 is 11 residues long. CDR3 sequence: CASTLSGELFF. In nucleotides, the CDR3 is TGTGCCAGCACCCTGAGCGGGGAGCTGTTTTTT.

The rearrangement uses TRBV6-6 and TRBJ2-3; D possibly matches TRBD1 or TRBD2 (6 bases each). V was trimmed by 5 bases and J by 4 bases, leaving 16 bases between them. Germline V gene sequence: CDR1 MNHNY, CDR2 SVGAGI (reference sequence). The CDR3 totals 15 residues. In DNA, the CDR3 is TGTGCCAGCAGTGATCCGTGGGGGGCCTCAGATACGCAGTATTTT. This gives the protein CASSDPWGASDTQYF.

Only a few counts were recorded for this clonotype. The chain couples TRBV7-8 to TRBJ1-5, with 7 positions matching TRBD1. V lost 5 bases and J lost 9; bases outside the gene matches: 7. The CDR3 is 13 residues long. Germline CDR1 reads SGHVS; CDR2 reads FQNEAQ. The chain's CDR3 is CASSQSTGPPQHF. Written as DNA, the CDR3 is TGTGCCAGCAGCCAATCGACAGGGCCGCCCCAGCATTTT.

The chain combines TRBV19 with TRBJ1-6, with D unresolved. Germline V gene sequence: CDR1 LNHDA, CDR2 SQIVND (reference sequence). The CDR3 length is 13 residues. V was clipped by 3 bases and J by 8 bases, with 8 bases between them. CDR3 in amino acids: CASSILGDSPLHF. DNA of the CDR3: TGTGCCAGTAGTATTCTCGGAGATTCACCCCTCCACTTT.

In its sample, this clonotype was seen a few times. The V gene is TRBV19, the J gene TRBJ2-1; D is possibly TRBD2 (6 bases). V was cut by 10 bases and J by 0 bases, with 19 bases left in between. The CDR3 runs 16 residues. From germline, CDR1 is LNHDA and CDR2 SQIVND (reference sequence). The CDR3 reads CATTRLVSPSYNEQFF. The CDR3 bases are TGTGCCACCACCAGACTAGTTTCCCCCTCCTACAATGAGCAGTTCTTC. Full variable domain (outside the CDR3, taken from reference TRBV19 and TRBJ2-1): DGGITQSPKYLFRKEGQNVTLSCEQNLNHDAMYWYRQDPGQGLRLIYYSQIVNDFQKGDIAEGYSVSREKKESFPLTVTSAQKNPTAFYLCATTRLVSPSYNEQFFGPGTRLTVL.

The sample holds many counts of this clonotype. V is TRBV12-3 or TRBV12-4 and J is TRBJ1-2; perhaps TRBD1 as D (5 bases). V was pared by 5 bases and J by 7 bases, with 23 bases between. The length of the CDR3 is 16 residues. The CDR3 spells CASSTSRGLPRTGYTF. The CDR3 bases are TGTGCCAGCAGTACTTCTCGGGGACTCCCCCGCACTGGCTACACCTTC.

This clonotype appeared a few times. The CDR3 nucleotides read TGTGCCAGCAATCTGGGACTAGCGGGAGGAGGCTACAATGAGCAGTTCTTC. Its translation is CASNLGLAGGGYNEQFF. J is TRBJ2-1 and V is TRBV2; 15 nucleotides match TRBD2. After removal of 7 bases from V and 3 bases from J, the junction contained 7 bases not matched to a gene. Germline V gene data show CDR1 as SNHLY and CDR2 as FYNNEI. This CDR3 is built from 17 residues.

This chain links TRBV6-5 with TRBJ1-1; 9 bases match TRBD1. Germline lookup yields CDR1 MNHEY and CDR2 SVGAGI. The CDR3 contains 15 residues. V dropped 0 bases and J dropped 5; count of bases not matched to a gene: 4. As DNA, the CDR3 is TGTGCCAGCAGTTACTCCGGGACAGGGAGGACTGAAGCTTTCTTT. The encoded protein is CASSYSGTGRTEAFF.

The chain joins TRBV7-2 to TRBJ2-5; D remains unclear. The CDR3 loop spans 16 amino acids. Per the germline V gene, CDR1 is SGHTA and CDR2 is FQGNSA. Between the trimmed V and J ends, which lost 3 bases and 7 bases, there was a span of 21 bases. The CDR3 bases are TGTGCCAGCAGCTTGGAGTCTGGCTCCGCCGTGGGGACCCAGTACTTC. Translation: CASSLESGSAVGTQYF.

The chain has TRBV6-2 or TRBV6-3 and TRBJ2-1; 9 positions agree with TRBD2. Losses at the gene ends were 4 bases for V and 9 bases for J; bases not matched to a gene: 10. The CDR3 has 15 amino acids. Germline CDR1 and CDR2: MNHEY and SVGEGT. In DNA, the CDR3 is TGTGCCAGCAGTTGGGGGCTAGCGGGGATCTTTGAGCAGTTCTTC. Amino acids: CASSWGLAGIFEQFF.

This clonotype was counted a few times. V usage is TRBV27 and J usage is TRBJ2-6; D could derive from TRBD1 or TRBD2 (5 bases each). Trimming left V 4 bases short and J 0 bases short, with 10 bases between. The CDR3 covers 16 residues. CDR1 and CDR2 from the germline V gene are MNHEY and SMNVEV (reference sequence). CDR3 residues: CASSSGRLSGANVLTF. DNA for the CDR3: TGTGCCAGCAGTTCGGGACGACTCTCTGGGGCCAACGTCCTGACTTTC.

This clonotype has more than one count but fewer than ten. This sequence joins TRBV6-5 and TRBJ2-5; 7 bases map to TRBD2. The CDR3 is made up of 17 amino acids. Per germline, CDR1 MNHEY and CDR2 SVGAGI. The V gene end was trimmed by 6 bases and the J gene end by 3 bases; junction bases not matched to a gene: 16. The CDR3 DNA reads TGTGCCAGCAGGAAGACTATCAATCTAGCGGAGAAAGAGACCCAGTACTTC. Translating it yields CASRKTINLAEKETQYF.

The J gene is TRBJ2-1, the V gene TRBV12-3 or TRBV12-4; D may be TRBD2 (6 bases). This CDR3 contains 13 residues. Between the trimmed V and J ends, which lost 1 base and 12 bases, there was a span of 13 bases. The CDR3: CASSLELAGGQFF. As DNA, the CDR3 is TGTGCCAGCAGTTTAGAACTAGCTGGGGGGCAGTTCTTC.

The V and J genes are TRBV5-1 and TRBJ2-5; the match to TRBD2 covers 10 bases. The CDR3 sequence is 15 residues long. After removal of 5 bases from V and 5 bases from J, the junction contained 9 bases not matched to a gene. Germline loops: CDR1 SGHRS, CDR2 YFSETQ. CDR3 bases: TGCGCCAGCAGGACATCCGGGACTAGCGTGGAGACCCAGTACTTC. It yields the protein CASRTSGTSVETQYF. The whole variable domain, filled in from reference TRBV5-1 and TRBJ2-5, reads KAGVTQTPRYLIKTRGQQVTLSCSPISGHRSVSWYQQTPGQGLQFLFEYFSETQRNKGNFPGRFSGRQFSNSRSEMNVSTLELGDSALYLCASRTSGTSVETQYFGPGTRLLVL.

The J gene is TRBJ2-2, the V gene TRBV19; D ambiguous. Germline V lookup: CDR1 LNHDA, CDR2 SQIVND (reference sequence). The CDR3 sequence is 15 residues long. Trimming took 1 base from V and 0 from J, leaving 6 bases between them. CDR3 in DNA: TGTGCCAGTAGTATAGCCTCGCCGAACACCGGGGAGCTGTTTTTT. Translated: CASSIASPNTGELFF.

This clonotype turned up a few times. CDR3 nucleotides: TGTGCCAGCAATCCAGGGGGCGCGGGCACTGAAGCTTTCTTT. The encoded protein is CASNPGGAGTEAFF. The chain couples TRBV12-3 or TRBV12-4 to TRBJ1-1; 8 nucleotides agree with TRBD1. CDR3 size: 14 residues. The trim removed 7 bases at V and 4 bases at J, leaving 8 bases unmatched.

This clonotype occurred a few times. The chain combines TRBV12-3 or TRBV12-4 with TRBJ1-1; D not certain. Between the trimmed V and J ends, which lost 4 bases and 4 bases, there was a span of 4 bases. The CDR3 loop spans 11 amino acids. CDR3 nucleotides: TGTGCCAGCAGTTCGAGCACTGAAGCTTTCTTT. Its protein is CASSSSTEAFF.

This clonotype was recorded a few times. This sequence joins TRBV7-2 and TRBJ2-1; a possible D gene is TRBD2 (6 bases). CDR3 length equals 15 residues. V gave up 5 bases and J gave up 0 bases, with 11 bases separating them. Germline V gene data show CDR1 as SGHTA and CDR2 as FQGNSA. The CDR3: CASSRDSSSYNEQFF. The CDR3 nucleotides read TGTGCCAGCAGCCGGGACTCCTCCTCCTACAATGAGCAGTTCTTC.